What follows are 29 T cell receptor beta chains derived from one specimen sequenced in a study of blood T cell repertoires in COVID-19. Measured with immunoSEQ multiplex PCR; TCRdb has only the in-frame clones, and not every one. The sample shows about 260,000 clones, roughly nine tenths of them seen only once. The sample taken for sequencing was peripheral blood. Receptors originate from a man aged 55-75 years who had recovered from COVID-19.

The chain links TRBV7-8 to TRBJ1-2; 12 bases map to TRBD1. Per the germline V gene, CDR1 is SGHVS and CDR2 is FQNEAQ. The CDR3 sequence is 15 residues long. Losses at the gene ends were 1 base for V and 7 bases for J; bases not matched to a gene: 4. The chain's CDR3 is CASSLEGQGAGGYTF. The DNA for the CDR3 is TGTGCCAGCAGCTTAGAGGGACAGGGGGCGGGTGGCTACACCTTC.

The CDR3 region has the DNA TGTGCCAGCAGCTGGGGACAGGGAGGAGAGACCCAGTACTTC. Protein product: CASSWGQGGETQYF. This chain links TRBV7-2 with TRBJ2-5, with 9 positions matching TRBD1. The germline CDR1 and CDR2 sequences are SGHTA and FQGNSA. The trim removed 4 bases at V and 4 bases at J, leaving 4 bases unmatched. This CDR3 contains 14 residues.

V and J are TRBV6-5 and TRBJ1-4; maybe TRBD1 (5 bases). Germline V gives CDR1 MNHEY, CDR2 SVGAGI. The CDR3 consists of 14 residues. V shed 6 bases and J shed 7 bases, with 15 bases lying between them. The CDR3 nucleotides read TGTGCCAGCAGAGCCAGGCAGGGCGGTGAAAAACTGTTTTTT. It codes for CASRARQGGEKLFF.

The chain couples TRBV29-1 to TRBJ2-2, with 8 nucleotides matching TRBD1. The CDR3 runs to 15 residues. J was trimmed by 1 base and V by 2 bases; bases with no gene match: 3. Germline V gives CDR1 SQVTM, CDR2 ANQGSEA. CDR3 sequence: CSVEHRGKNTGELFF. The CDR3, as DNA: TGCAGCGTTGAACACAGGGGGAAGAACACCGGGGAGCTGTTTTTT.

V and J are TRBV19 and TRBJ1-1; D might be TRBD1 (5 bases). V was pared by 4 bases and J by 1 base, with 10 bases between. The CDR3 consists of 14 residues. The germline V gene encodes CDR1 LNHDA and CDR2 SQIVND (reference sequence). For the CDR3, the DNA is TGTGCCAGTAGTAAGGACAAGGGGAACACTGAAGCTTTCTTT. This translates into CASSKDKGNTEAFF. Filled out from reference TRBV19 and TRBJ1-1, the complete variable domain reads DGGITQSPKYLFRKEGQNVTLSCEQNLNHDAMYWYRQDPGQGLRLIYYSQIVNDFQKGDIAEGYSVSREKKESFPLTVTSAQKNPTAFYLCASSKDKGNTEAFFGQGTRLTVV.

This chain connects TRBV6-1 to TRBJ1-2; 11 bases match TRBD1. Per the germline V gene, CDR1 is MNHNS and CDR2 is SASEGT. V gave up 3 bases and J gave up 7 bases; unmatched junction bases: 13. The CDR3 runs to 17 residues. The CDR3 sequence is CASSEGQGGARASGYTF. CDR3 nucleotide sequence: TGTGCCAGCAGTGAGGGACAGGGGGGCGCGAGGGCATCTGGCTACACCTTC.

V and J are TRBV2 and TRBJ2-1, with 9 bases aligning to TRBD2. Looked up from germline, CDR1 is SNHLY and CDR2 is FYNNEI. The CDR3 has 14 amino acids. The ends lost 4 bases at V and 7 bases at J; junction bases unmatched: 5. The CDR3 region is CASSVLAGGNEQFF. The CDR3 nucleotides read TGTGCCAGCAGTGTCCTCGCGGGGGGGAATGAGCAGTTCTTC.

J is TRBJ2-1 and V is TRBV18; 8 bases map to TRBD1. The CDR3 length is 13 residues. Germline V CDR1 and CDR2: KGHSH, LQKENI. The V gene end was trimmed by 4 bases and the J gene end by 8 bases; junction bases not matched to a gene: 4. The CDR3: CASSLIQGDEQFF. CDR3 bases: TGTGCCAGCTCACTAATACAGGGGGATGAGCAGTTCTTC.

The chain joins TRBV23-1 to TRBJ2-5; D unclear. TRBV23-1 is noted as an ORF with a role that remains uncertain. The CDR3 sequence is 13 residues long. V was pared by 0 bases and J by 3 bases, with 5 bases between. The CDR3 loop reads CASSQSSKETQYF. In nucleotides, the CDR3 is TGCGCCAGCAGTCAATCCAGTAAAGAGACCCAGTACTTC.

The DNA for the CDR3 is TGTGCCAGCAGCCCCGGGGGACAGGGAAGTTCACCCCTCCACTTT. It is translated as CASSPGGQGSSPLHF. The J gene is TRBJ1-6, the V gene TRBV5-8; TRBD1 matches 9 bases. Trimming removed 4 bases from V and 9 bases from J; junction bases left unmatched: 8. CDR3 size: 15 residues. Germline values: CDR1 SGHTS, CDR2 YDEGEE.

This chain links TRBV7-6 with TRBJ1-3; D perhaps matches TRBD1 (6 bases). The V end lost 8 bases, the J end lost 3 bases, and 17 bases lay between the germline ends. Germline CDR1 is SGHVS and CDR2 is FNYEAQ. The CDR3 consists of 15 residues. CDR3 residues: CASGQQVKGGNTIYF. The CDR3 bases are TGTGCCAGCGGACAGCAGGTGAAGGGTGGAAACACCATATATTTT.

This rearrangement joins TRBV5-4 to TRBJ1-1; D call uncertain. Between the trimmed V and J ends, which lost 0 bases and 0 bases, there was a span of 6 bases. Germline CDR1 and CDR2: SGHNT and YYREEE (reference sequence). CDR3 size: 14 residues. The CDR3 DNA reads TGTGCCAGCAGCTTGGGCAACTTGAACACTGAAGCTTTCTTT. Translation gives CASSLGNLNTEAFF.

The V and J genes are TRBV27 and TRBJ2-3, with D unclear. The CDR3 totals 12 residues. In germline, CDR1 is MNHEY, CDR2 SMNVEV (reference sequence). Trimming removed 4 bases from V and 7 bases from J, with 9 bases in between. The CDR3 sequence: CASSSLSNTQYF. CDR3 DNA: TGTGCCAGCAGTTCTCTAAGCAATACGCAGTATTTT.

The V call is TRBV12-3 or TRBV12-4, the J call TRBJ2-3, with D perhaps TRBD2 (5 bases). Trimming shortened V by 7 bases and J by 2 bases, and 10 bases separated the two germline ends. The CDR3 is 13 residues long. The CDR3 nucleotides are TGTGCCAGCAAGGAAGCGGTCACAGATACGCAGTATTTT. This gives the protein CASKEAVTDTQYF.

This chain connects TRBV11-2 to TRBJ2-1, with 7 bases that match TRBD2. Germline CDR1 is SGHAT and CDR2 is FQNNGV. Trimming took 3 bases from V and 7 from J; bases not matched to a gene: 12. This CDR3 is 16 amino acids long. In nucleotides, the CDR3 is TGTGCCAGCAGCTTGGCGGGGAGGGGTGGGGCGAATGAGCAGTTCTTC. The encoded protein is CASSLAGRGGANEQFF.

This clone was detected once. The V gene is TRBV7-9, the J gene TRBJ1-1; D unclear. Germline values: CDR1 SEHNR, CDR2 FQNEAQ (reference sequence). The CDR3 loop spans 15 amino acids. Trimming removed 3 bases from V and 6 bases from J, with 17 bases in between. CDR3 nucleotide sequence: TGTGCCAGCAGCTTTAATATCGCTGGCATACCTGAAGCTTTCTTT. It is translated as CASSFNIAGIPEAFF.

The V gene is TRBV11-2, the J gene TRBJ2-1, with D possibly matching TRBD2 (5 bases). The CDR3 contains 14 residues. Between the trimmed V and J ends, which lost 1 base and 8 bases, there was a span of 12 bases. CDR1 and CDR2 (germline): SGHAT, FQNNGV. The CDR3 DNA follows: TGTGCCAGCAGCTTAGTGGGAGAGTGGGATGAGCAGTTCTTC. It is translated as CASSLVGEWDEQFF.

As to this clone: This same CDR3 is encoded by further DNA sequences in the sample. The chain combines TRBV18 with TRBJ2-5; 9 nucleotides line up with TRBD1. The junction had 4 bases not matched to a gene; V was cut back by 3 bases and J by 5 bases. There are 14 residues in the CDR3. CDR1 and CDR2 (germline): KGHSH, LQKENI. CDR3 DNA: TGTGCCAGCTCACCGGGACAGGGCGGGGAGACCCAGTACTTC. Amino acids: CASSPGQGGETQYF.

This chain links TRBV6-6 with TRBJ1-5; TRBD1 might be the D (6 bases). Germline CDR1 MNHNY, CDR2 SVGAGI (reference sequence). This CDR3 has 14 residues. V gave up 5 bases and J gave up 6 bases, with 14 bases separating them. The CDR3 DNA follows: TGTGCCAGCAGTCCGACAGGTTTGGGTCAGCCCCAGCATTTT. The encoded protein is CASSPTGLGQPQHF.

This chain joins TRBV4-1 and TRBJ2-5; 12 nucleotides agree with TRBD2. CDR1 and CDR2 (germline): MGHRA, YSYEKL. With V trimmed by 5 bases and J by 5 bases, 9 bases remained unmatched. The length of the CDR3 is 16 residues. The CDR3 region has the DNA TGCGCCAGCAGCAATGGACTAGCGGGGACTGGGGAGACCCAGTACTTC. Protein sequence: CASSNGLAGTGETQYF.

The V call is TRBV6-5, the J call TRBJ2-7; D perhaps matches TRBD1 (6 bases). Germline CDR1 reads MNHEY; CDR2 reads SVGAGI. Trimming left V 3 bases short and J 2 bases short, with 11 bases between. The CDR3 length is 14 residues. As DNA, the CDR3 is TGTGCCAGCAGTTATGGGCAGGGGCCCTACGAGCAGTACTTC. It encodes CASSYGQGPYEQYF.

The V call is TRBV6-5, the J call TRBJ2-3; no firm D call. Germline CDR1 MNHEY, CDR2 SVGAGI. The CDR3 covers 14 residues. V was cut by 2 bases and J by 0 bases, with 6 bases left in between. CDR3 residues: CASSYQLSTDTQYF. The CDR3 nucleotides are TGTGCCAGCAGTTACCAACTTAGCACAGATACGCAGTATTTT.

The chain couples TRBV5-5 to TRBJ1-2, with 9 bases fitting TRBD1. After removal of 4 bases from V and 4 bases from J, the junction contained 8 bases not matched to a gene. There are 15 residues in the CDR3. CDR1 is SGHKS and CDR2 is YYEKEE in the germline V gene (reference sequence). The CDR3 DNA sequence: TGTGCCAGCAGCGAAGCGGGACAGGGTATCTATGGCTACACCTTC. Translating it yields CASSEAGQGIYGYTF.

The gene calls are TRBV7-2 and TRBJ1-4; D is unresolved. The germline V and J ends were trimmed by 5 bases and 8 bases, with 9 bases remaining between them. The CDR3 extends over 12 amino acids. Germline CDR1 is SGHTA and CDR2 is FQGNSA. The CDR3 DNA follows: TGTGCCAGCAGCCGGAGCGGGGAAAAACTGTTTTTT. It codes for CASSRSGEKLFF.

CDR3 nucleotides: TGTGCCATCAGTCGACAGGTCCAAGAGACCCAGTACTTC. Translation gives CAISRQVQETQYF. The V and J genes are TRBV10-3 and TRBJ2-5, with TRBD1 as a possible D gene (6 bases). Germline assignment: CDR1 ENHRY and CDR2 SYGVKD. Trimming pared 5 bases from V and 1 base from J, leaving 8 bases between. The CDR3 length is 13 residues.

This chain joins TRBV24-1 and TRBJ2-2, with TRBD2 matching over 7 bases. Germline V CDR1 and CDR2: KGHDR, SFDVKD. The CDR3 covers 16 residues. Trimming removed 5 bases from V and 7 bases from J; junction bases left unmatched: 12. The DNA of the CDR3 is TGTGCCACCAGTGTCCCGAGGGCTAGCGGTGGCGGGGAGCTGTTTTTT. It translates to CATSVPRASGGGELFF.

The CDR3 protein is CASSPRSTTYNEQFF. The CDR3, as DNA: TGTGCCAGCTCACCACGGTCCACTACATACAATGAGCAGTTCTTC. The rearrangement joins TRBV18 to TRBJ2-1; D is undetermined. Looked up from germline, CDR1 is KGHSH and CDR2 is LQKENI. This CDR3 has 15 residues. Between the trimmed V and J ends, which lost 1 base and 4 bases, there was a span of 11 bases.

V is TRBV5-1 and J is TRBJ1-1; D possibly corresponds to TRBD1 (5 bases). V was cut by 4 bases and J by 0 bases, with 10 bases left in between. CDR3 length equals 14 residues. Germline assignment: CDR1 SGHRS and CDR2 YFSETQ. DNA of the CDR3: TGCGCCAGCAGCCCGGGACTGCTGAACACTGAAGCTTTCTTT. Translating gives CASSPGLLNTEAFF.

The chain employs TRBV6-4 and TRBJ2-1; 14 bases are a match to TRBD2. V shed 0 bases, J shed 6 bases, and the junction held 7 bases outside the gene matches. The V gene's germline CDR1 is MRHNA and CDR2 SNTAGT. CDR3 length: 18 amino acids. For the CDR3, the DNA is TGTGCCAGCAGTGACTCCCCTCGACTAGCGGGGGGGCCCAATGAGCAGTTCTTC. It is translated as CASSDSPRLAGGPNEQFF.